This record looks at one TCR beta chain sequence and its context. The sample originates from a study of blood T cell repertoires in COVID-19. Study background: Sites across the United States, Italy and Spain contributed samples from acute and convalescent COVID-19. The analysed material was cDNA or gDNA that came from T cells, B-cell-depleted T cells, or PBMCs.

Authors' data handling: For nucleated cells, counts were estimated from reference gene primer amplification. The table came from immunoSEQ multiplex PCR; TCRdb's copy has only in-frame clones and leaves some out. V, J and clone size reflect that table, while D and trimming were determined from the DNA. The repertoire consists of around 170,000 clones, with 84% occurring once and the leading ten covering under 15%. The sample comprised peripheral blood. This TCR was recovered from a man aged 25-45 years with active or convalescent COVID-19.

The CDR3: CASSPGQGAGELFF. The CDR3 DNA follows: TGTGCCAGCAGCCCTGGACAGGGCGCCGGGGAGCTGTTTTTT. The chain recombines TRBV5-4 with TRBJ2-2; TRBD1 matches 8 bases. The CDR3 runs 14 residues. The junction had 5 bases not matched to a gene; V was cut back by 4 bases and J by 6 bases. In germline, CDR1 is SGHNT, CDR2 YYREEE (reference sequence).